The 4 T cell receptor beta chains below all came from one sample that was sequenced in a study of blood T cell repertoires in COVID-19. Sequenced by immunoSEQ multiplex PCR; TCRdb stores in-frame clones only, minus some. The sample records fewer than 500,000 clones, 87% being singletons. The specimen was PBMCs or T cells enriched from blood (not recorded which). The source is a woman between 18 and 29 years old who had recovered from COVID-19.

The chain recombines TRBV5-1 with TRBJ1-2, with 7 bases lining up with TRBD1. The length of the CDR3 is 15 residues. V gave up 4 bases and J gave up 3 bases; unmatched junction bases: 9. Germline V lookup: CDR1 SGHRS, CDR2 YFSETQ. The CDR3 reads CASSPSFDRDYGYTF. The CDR3 DNA follows: TGCGCCAGCAGCCCCTCCTTCGACAGGGACTATGGCTACACCTTC. Variable domain in full (rest from reference TRBV5-1 and TRBJ1-2): KAGVTQTPRYLIKTRGQQVTLSCSPISGHRSVSWYQQTPGQGLQFLFEYFSETQRNKGNFPGRFSGRQFSNSRSEMNVSTLELGDSALYLCASSPSFDRDYGYTFGSGTRLTVV.

CDR3 region: CASRLGEGDEQFF. CDR3 bases: TGCGCCAGCAGGCTGGGCGAGGGAGATGAGCAGTTCTTC. The chain couples TRBV4-1 to TRBJ2-1, with D perhaps TRBD2 (5 bases). The CDR3 is made up of 13 amino acids. Trimming stripped 6 bases from V and 8 bases from J, with 14 bases between. Germline V gene sequence: CDR1 MGHRA, CDR2 YSYEKL.

The chain carries TRBV15 and TRBJ2-3; possible D gene TRBD2, 6 bases. The CDR3 is 13 amino acids. Germline values: CDR1 LNHNV, CDR2 YYDKDF (reference sequence). V was pared by 6 bases and J by 2 bases, with 9 bases between. CDR3 DNA: TGTGCCACCAGTGGAGGGTTCACAGATACGCAGTATTTT. Translated: CATSGGFTDTQYF. The full variable domain, completed using reference TRBV15 and TRBJ2-3, is DAMVIQNPRYQVTQFGKPVTLSCSQTLNHNVMYWYQQKSSQAPKLLFHYYDKDFNNEADTPDNFQSRRPNTSFCFLDIRSPGLGDTAMYLCATSGGFTDTQYFGPGTRLTVL.

This clone has just a few counts. The rearrangement links TRBV15 to TRBJ2-3; 12 bases align to TRBD2. The CDR3 spans 21 residues. V trimming: 0 bases; J trimming: 0 bases; junction bases outside the gene matches: 13. Germline V CDR1 and CDR2: LNHNV, YYDKDF (reference sequence). CDR3 nucleotides: TGTGCCACCAGCAGAGATGGACCTAGCGGGGGGGCACCCAGTAGCACAGATACGCAGTATTTT. Its translation: CATSRDGPSGGAPSSTDTQYF.